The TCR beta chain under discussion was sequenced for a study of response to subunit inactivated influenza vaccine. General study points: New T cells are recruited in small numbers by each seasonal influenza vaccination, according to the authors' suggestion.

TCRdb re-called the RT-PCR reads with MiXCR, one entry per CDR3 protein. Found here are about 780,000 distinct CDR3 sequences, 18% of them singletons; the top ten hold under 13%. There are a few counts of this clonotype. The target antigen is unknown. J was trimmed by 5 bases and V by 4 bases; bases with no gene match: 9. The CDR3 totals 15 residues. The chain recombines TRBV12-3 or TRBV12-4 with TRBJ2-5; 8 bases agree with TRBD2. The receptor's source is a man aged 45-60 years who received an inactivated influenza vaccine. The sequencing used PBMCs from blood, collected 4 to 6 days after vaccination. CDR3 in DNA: TGTGCCAGCAGTTCTAGCGGGTGGGGCTGGGAGACCCAGTACTTC. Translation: CASSSSGWGWETQYF.